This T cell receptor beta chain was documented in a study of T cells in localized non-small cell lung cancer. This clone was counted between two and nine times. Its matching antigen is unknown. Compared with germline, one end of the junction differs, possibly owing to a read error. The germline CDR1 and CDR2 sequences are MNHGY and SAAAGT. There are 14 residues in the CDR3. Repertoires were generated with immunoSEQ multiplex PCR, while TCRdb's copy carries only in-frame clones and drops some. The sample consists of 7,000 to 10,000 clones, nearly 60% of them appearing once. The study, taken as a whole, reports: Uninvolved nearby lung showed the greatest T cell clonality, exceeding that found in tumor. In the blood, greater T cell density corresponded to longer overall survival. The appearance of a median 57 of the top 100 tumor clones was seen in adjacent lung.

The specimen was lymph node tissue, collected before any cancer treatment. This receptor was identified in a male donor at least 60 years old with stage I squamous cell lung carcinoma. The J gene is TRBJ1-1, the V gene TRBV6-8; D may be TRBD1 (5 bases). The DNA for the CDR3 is TGTGCCATCAGTTATGACAGTCAGGGCACTGAAGCTTTCTTT. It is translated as CAISYDSQGTEAFF.